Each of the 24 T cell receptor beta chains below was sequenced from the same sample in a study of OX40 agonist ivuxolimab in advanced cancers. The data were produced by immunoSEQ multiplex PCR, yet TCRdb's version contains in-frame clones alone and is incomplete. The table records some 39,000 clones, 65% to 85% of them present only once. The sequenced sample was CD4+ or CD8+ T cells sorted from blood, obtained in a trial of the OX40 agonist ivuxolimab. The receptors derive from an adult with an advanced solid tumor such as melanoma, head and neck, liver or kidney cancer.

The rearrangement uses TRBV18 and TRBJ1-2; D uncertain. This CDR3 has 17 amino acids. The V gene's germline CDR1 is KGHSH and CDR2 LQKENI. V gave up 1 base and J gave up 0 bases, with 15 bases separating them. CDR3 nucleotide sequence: TGTGCCAGCTCACCACAACCACTCGTAGGGACTAACTATGGCTACACCTTC. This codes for CASSPQPLVGTNYGYTF.

As DNA, the CDR3 is TGTGCCAGCGGCCTTCAAGGACAGGGCCCCTACGAGCAGTACTTC. Translating it yields CASGLQGQGPYEQYF. The chain joins TRBV6-5 to TRBJ2-7; 8 bases are shared with TRBD1. The germline gives CDR1 MNHEY, CDR2 SVGAGI. Trimming removed 8 bases from V and 2 bases from J; junction bases left unmatched: 11. The CDR3 consists of 15 residues.

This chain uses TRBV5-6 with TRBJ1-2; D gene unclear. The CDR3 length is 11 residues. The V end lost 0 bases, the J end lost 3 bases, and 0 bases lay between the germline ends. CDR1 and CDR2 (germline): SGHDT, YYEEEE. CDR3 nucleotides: TGTGCCAGCAGCTTGGACTATGGCTACACCTTC. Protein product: CASSLDYGYTF.

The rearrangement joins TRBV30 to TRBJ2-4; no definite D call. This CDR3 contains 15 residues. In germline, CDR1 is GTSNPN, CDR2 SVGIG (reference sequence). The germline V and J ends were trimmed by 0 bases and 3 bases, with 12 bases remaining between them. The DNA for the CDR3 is TGTGCCTGGAGTGTACAACGGTTGGGCAAAAACATTCAGTACTTC. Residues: CAWSVQRLGKNIQYF. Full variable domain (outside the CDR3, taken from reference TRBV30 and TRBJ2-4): SQTIHQWPATLVQPVGSPLSLECTVEGTSNPNLYWYRQAAGRGLQLLFYSVGIGQISSEVPQNLSASRPQDRQFILSSKKLLLSDSGFYLCAWSVQRLGKNIQYFGAGTRLSVL.

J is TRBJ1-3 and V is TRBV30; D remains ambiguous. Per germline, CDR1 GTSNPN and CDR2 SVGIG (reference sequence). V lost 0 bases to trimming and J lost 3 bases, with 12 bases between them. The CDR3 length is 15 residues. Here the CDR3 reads CAWSVYTSIGNTIYF. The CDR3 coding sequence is TGTGCCTGGAGTGTATATACTAGTATTGGAAACACCATATATTTT. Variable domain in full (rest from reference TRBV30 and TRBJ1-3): SQTIHQWPATLVQPVGSPLSLECTVEGTSNPNLYWYRQAAGRGLQLLFYSVGIGQISSEVPQNLSASRPQDRQFILSSKKLLLSDSGFYLCAWSVYTSIGNTIYFGEGSWLTVV.

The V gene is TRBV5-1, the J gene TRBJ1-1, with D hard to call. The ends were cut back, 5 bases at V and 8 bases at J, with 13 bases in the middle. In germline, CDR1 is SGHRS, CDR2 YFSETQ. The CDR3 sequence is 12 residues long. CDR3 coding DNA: TGCGCCAGCAGTCCGCAGAGTAACGAAGCTTTCTTT. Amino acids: CASSPQSNEAFF.

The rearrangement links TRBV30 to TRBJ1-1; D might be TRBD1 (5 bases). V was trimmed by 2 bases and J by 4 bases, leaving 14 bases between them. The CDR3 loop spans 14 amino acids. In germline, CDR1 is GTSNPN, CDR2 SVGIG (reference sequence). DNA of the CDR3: TGTGCCTGGAGTCGGGGCAGGGACGGCACTGAAGCTTTCTTT. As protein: CAWSRGRDGTEAFF.

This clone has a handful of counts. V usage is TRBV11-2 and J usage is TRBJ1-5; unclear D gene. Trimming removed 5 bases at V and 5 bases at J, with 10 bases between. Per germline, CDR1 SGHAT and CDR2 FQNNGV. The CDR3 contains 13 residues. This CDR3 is CASSVSAYQPQHF. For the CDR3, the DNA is TGTGCCAGCAGCGTGAGTGCGTATCAGCCCCAGCATTTT.

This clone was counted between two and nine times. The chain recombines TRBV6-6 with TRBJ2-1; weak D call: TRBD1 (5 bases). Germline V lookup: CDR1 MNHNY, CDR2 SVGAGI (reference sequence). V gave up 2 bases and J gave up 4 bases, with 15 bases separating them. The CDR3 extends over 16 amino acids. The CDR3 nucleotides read TGTGCCAGCAGTTACGACGACAGCTCACGTTACAATGAGCAGTTCTTC. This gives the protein CASSYDDSSRYNEQFF.

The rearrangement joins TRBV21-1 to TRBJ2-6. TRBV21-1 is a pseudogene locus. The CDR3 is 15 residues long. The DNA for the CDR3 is TGTGCCAGCAGACTTAGACGGCCCTCGTGGAAAGTCCTGACTTTC. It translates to CASRLRRPSWKVLTF.

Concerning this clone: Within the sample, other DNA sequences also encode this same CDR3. Written as DNA, the CDR3 is TGTGCCAGCAGTTTATCCCCTTCGACAGGGGCCTATGGCTACACCTTC. Translation gives CASSLSPSTGAYGYTF. The chain employs TRBV27 and TRBJ1-2; 8 bases map to TRBD1. Germline loops: CDR1 MNHEY, CDR2 SMNVEV (reference sequence). The CDR3 runs 16 residues. V shed 0 bases, J shed 4 bases, and the junction held 7 bases outside the gene matches.

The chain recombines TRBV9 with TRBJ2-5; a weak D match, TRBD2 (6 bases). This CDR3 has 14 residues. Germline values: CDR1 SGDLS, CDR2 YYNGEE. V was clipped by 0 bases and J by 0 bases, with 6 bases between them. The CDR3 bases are TGTGCCAGCAGCGTAGGGGACTACCAAGAGACCCAGTACTTC. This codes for CASSVGDYQETQYF.

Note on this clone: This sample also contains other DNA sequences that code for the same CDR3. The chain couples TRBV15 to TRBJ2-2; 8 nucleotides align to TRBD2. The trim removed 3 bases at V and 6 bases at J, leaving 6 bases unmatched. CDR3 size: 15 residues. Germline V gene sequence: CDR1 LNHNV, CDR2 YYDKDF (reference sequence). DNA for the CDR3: TGTGCCACCAGCAGCCGGACTAGCCGAGCCGGGGAGCTGTTTTTT. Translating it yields CATSSRTSRAGELFF. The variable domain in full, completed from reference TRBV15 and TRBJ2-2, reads DAMVIQNPRYQVTQFGKPVTLSCSQTLNHNVMYWYQQKSSQAPKLLFHYYDKDFNNEADTPDNFQSRRPNTSFCFLDIRSPGLGDTAMYLCATSSRTSRAGELFFGEGSRLTVL.

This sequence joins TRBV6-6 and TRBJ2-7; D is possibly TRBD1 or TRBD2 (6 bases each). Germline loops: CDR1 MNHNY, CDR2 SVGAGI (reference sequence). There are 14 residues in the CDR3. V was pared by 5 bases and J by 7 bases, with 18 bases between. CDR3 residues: CASSPRRGAEEQYF. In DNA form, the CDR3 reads TGTGCCAGCAGTCCTCGGAGGGGGGCTGAGGAGCAGTACTTC.

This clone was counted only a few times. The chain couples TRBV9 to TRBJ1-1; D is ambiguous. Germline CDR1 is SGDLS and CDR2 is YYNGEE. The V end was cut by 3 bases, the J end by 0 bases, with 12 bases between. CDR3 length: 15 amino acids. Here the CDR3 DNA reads TGTGCCAGCAGCGCGAGAGATGTAATGAACACTGAAGCTTTCTTT. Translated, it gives CASSARDVMNTEAFF.

The CDR3 spells CASSPGQFSYEQYF. For the CDR3, the DNA is TGTGCCAGCAGCCCTGGACAGTTCTCCTACGAGCAGTACTTC. This chain uses TRBV5-8 with TRBJ2-7; possible D gene TRBD1, 6 bases. Germline V lookup: CDR1 SGHTS, CDR2 YDEGEE. The CDR3 runs to 14 residues. The germline V and J ends were trimmed by 4 bases and 0 bases, with 11 bases remaining between them.

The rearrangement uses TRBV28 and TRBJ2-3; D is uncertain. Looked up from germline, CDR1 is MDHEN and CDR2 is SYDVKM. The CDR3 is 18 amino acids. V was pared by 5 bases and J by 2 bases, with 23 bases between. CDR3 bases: TGTGCCAGCAGTCCCACATCCACAATGACACTACTCACAGATACGCAGTATTTT. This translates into CASSPTSTMTLLTDTQYF.

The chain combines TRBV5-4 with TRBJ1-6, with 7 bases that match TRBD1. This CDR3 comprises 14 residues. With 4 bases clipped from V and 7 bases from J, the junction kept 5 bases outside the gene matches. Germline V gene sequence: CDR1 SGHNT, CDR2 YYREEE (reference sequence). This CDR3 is CASSQGTANSPLHF. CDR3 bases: TGTGCCAGCAGCCAAGGGACAGCCAATTCACCCCTCCACTTT.

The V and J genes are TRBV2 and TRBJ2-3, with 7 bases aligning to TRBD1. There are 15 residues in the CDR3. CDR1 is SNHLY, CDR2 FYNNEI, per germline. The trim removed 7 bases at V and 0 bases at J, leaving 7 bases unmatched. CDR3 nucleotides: TGTGCCAGCATAAACCGGGACAGTAGCACAGATACGCAGTATTTT. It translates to CASINRDSSTDTQYF.

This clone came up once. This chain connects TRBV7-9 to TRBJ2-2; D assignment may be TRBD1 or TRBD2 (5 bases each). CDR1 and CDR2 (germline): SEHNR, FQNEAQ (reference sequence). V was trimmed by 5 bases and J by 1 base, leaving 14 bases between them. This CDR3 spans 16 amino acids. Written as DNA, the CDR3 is TGTGCCAGCAGCGCCCTGGGGACGGAGAACACCGGGGAGCTGTTTTTT. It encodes CASSALGTENTGELFF. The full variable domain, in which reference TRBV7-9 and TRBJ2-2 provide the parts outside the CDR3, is DTGVSQNPRHKITKRGQNVTFRCDPISEHNRLYWYRQTLGQGPEFLTYFQNEAQLEKSRLLSDRFSAERPKGSFSTLEIQRTEQGDSAMYLCASSALGTENTGELFFGEGSRLTVL.

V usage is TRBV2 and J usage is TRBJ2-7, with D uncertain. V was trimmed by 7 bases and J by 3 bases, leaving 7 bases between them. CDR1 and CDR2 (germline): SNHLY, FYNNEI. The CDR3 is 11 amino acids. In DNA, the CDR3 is TGTGCCAGCACAGTTTACTACGAGCAGTACTTC. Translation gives CASTVYYEQYF.

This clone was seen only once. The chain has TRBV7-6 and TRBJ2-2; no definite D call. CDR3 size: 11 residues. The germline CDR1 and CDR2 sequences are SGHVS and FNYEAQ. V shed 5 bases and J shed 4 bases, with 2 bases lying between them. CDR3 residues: CASSATGELFF. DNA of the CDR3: TGTGCCAGCAGCGCCACCGGGGAGCTGTTTTTT.

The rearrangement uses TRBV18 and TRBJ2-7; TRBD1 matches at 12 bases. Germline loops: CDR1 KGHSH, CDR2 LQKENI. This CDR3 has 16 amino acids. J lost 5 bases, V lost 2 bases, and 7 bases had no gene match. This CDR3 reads CASSPGSGQGAHEQYF. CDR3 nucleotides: TGTGCCAGCTCACCAGGTTCGGGACAGGGGGCCCACGAGCAGTACTTC.

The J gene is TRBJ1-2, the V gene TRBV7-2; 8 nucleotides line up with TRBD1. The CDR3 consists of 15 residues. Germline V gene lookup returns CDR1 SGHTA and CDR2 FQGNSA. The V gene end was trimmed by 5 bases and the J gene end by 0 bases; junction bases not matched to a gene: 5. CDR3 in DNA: TGTGCCAGCAGCCGCGGACAGGGCCCTAACTATGGCTACACCTTC. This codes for CASSRGQGPNYGYTF.